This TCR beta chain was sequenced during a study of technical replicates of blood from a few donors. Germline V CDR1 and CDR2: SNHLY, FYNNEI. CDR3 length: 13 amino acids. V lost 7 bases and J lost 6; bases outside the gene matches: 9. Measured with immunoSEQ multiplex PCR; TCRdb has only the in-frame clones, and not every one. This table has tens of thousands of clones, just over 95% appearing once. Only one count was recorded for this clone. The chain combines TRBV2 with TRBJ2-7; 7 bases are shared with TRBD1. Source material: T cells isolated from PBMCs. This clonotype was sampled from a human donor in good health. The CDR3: CASNRQGLGEQYF. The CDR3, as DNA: TGTGCCAGCAACAGACAGGGTCTGGGCGAGCAGTACTTC.